This T cell receptor (beta chain) was found in a study of blood T cell repertoires in COVID-19. The CDR3 is made up of 19 amino acids. V was pared by 1 base and J by 4 bases, with 10 bases of the junction left unmatched. CDR1 and CDR2 (germline): LGHNA, YNFKEQ. Method: immunoSEQ multiplex PCR; TCRdb's copy keeps in-frame clones and lacks some. The sample has under 200,000 clones; 79% are singletons. The chain is built from TRBV4-2 and TRBJ2-2, with 12 bases fitting TRBD2. This receptor was obtained from a woman aged 55-69 years with COVID-19, enrolled during active disease. The sample was peripheral blood. CDR3 loop: CASSQGKASGGAPTGELFF. In DNA, the CDR3 is TGTGCCAGCAGCCAAGGAAAGGCTAGCGGGGGGGCGCCCACCGGGGAGCTGTTTTTT.